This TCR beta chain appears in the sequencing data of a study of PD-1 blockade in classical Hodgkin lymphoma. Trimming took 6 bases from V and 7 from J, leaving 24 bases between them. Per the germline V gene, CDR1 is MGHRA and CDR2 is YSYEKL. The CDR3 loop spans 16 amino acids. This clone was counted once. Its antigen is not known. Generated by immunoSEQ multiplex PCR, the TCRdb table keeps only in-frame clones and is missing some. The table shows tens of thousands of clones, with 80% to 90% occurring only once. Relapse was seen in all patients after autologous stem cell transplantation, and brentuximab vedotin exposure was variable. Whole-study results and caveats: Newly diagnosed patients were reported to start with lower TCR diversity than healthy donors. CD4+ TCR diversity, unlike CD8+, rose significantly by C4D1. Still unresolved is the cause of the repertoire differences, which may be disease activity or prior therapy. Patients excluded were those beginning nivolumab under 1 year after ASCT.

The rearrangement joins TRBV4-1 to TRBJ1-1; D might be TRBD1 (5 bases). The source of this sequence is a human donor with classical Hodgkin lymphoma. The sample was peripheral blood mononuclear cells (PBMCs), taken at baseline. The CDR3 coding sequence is TGCGCCAGCAGGCACGGGACCCAGAGGGATAAATTTGAAGCTTTCTTT. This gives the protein CASRHGTQRDKFEAFF.